Described below is a single T cell receptor (beta chain) sequence and its context. This sample was taken from a study of blood T cells in healthy people across ages. Primers used in a second PCR of about 7 to 12 cycles were a sample-barcoded 5' primer and a J-beta primer mix. A tag from a template-switch adaptor with 12 random nucleotides marked each cDNA molecule. TCRdb used MiXCR to reprocess the 5' RACE reads, holding one entry per CDR3 protein. The sample lists over 950,000 distinct CDR3 sequences; just over 50% were seen once. The ends were cut back, 4 bases at V and 0 bases at J, with 13 bases in the middle. Germline values: CDR1 SGHNT, CDR2 YYREEE (reference sequence). The CDR3 has 15 residues. Healthy Caucasian individuals from Russia aged roughly 6 to 95 were enrolled as donors.

V is TRBV5-4 and J is TRBJ1-1; possible D gene TRBD1, 5 bases. This receptor was taken from a woman aged 60-70 years in good health. Sequenced material: blood. Here the CDR3 reads CASSRGTKVNTEAFF. In DNA form, the CDR3 reads TGTGCCAGCAGCCGAGGGACGAAGGTGAACACTGAAGCTTTCTTT.